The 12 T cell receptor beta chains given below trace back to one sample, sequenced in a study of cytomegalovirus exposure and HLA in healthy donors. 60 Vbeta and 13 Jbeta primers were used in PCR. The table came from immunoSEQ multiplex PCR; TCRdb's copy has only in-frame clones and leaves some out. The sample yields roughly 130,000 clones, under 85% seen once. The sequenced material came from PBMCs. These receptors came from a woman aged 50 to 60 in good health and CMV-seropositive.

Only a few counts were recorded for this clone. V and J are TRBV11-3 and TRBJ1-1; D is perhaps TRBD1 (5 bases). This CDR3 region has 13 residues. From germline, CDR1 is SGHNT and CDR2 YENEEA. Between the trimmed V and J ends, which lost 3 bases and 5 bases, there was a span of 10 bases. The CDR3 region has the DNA TGTGCCAGCAGCTTGGGGCAGTCAACTGAAGCTTTCTTT. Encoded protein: CASSLGQSTEAFF.

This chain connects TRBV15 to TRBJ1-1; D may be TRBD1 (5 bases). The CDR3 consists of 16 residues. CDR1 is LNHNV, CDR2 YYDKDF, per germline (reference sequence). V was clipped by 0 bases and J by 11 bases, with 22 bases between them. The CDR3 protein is CATSRDGGIRTGEAFF. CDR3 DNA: TGTGCCACCAGCAGAGATGGGGGAATTCGGACGGGGGAGGCTTTCTTT. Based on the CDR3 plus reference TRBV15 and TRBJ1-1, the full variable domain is DAMVIQNPRYQVTQFGKPVTLSCSQTLNHNVMYWYQQKSSQAPKLLFHYYDKDFNNEADTPDNFQSRRPNTSFCFLDIRSPGLGDTAMYLCATSRDGGIRTGEAFFGQGTRLTVV.

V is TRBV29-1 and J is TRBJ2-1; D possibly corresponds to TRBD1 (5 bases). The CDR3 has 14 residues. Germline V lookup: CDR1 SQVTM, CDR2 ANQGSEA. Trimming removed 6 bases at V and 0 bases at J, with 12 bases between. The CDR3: CSVPGLSSYNEQFF. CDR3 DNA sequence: TGCAGCGTGCCAGGGCTGAGCTCCTACAATGAGCAGTTCTTC.

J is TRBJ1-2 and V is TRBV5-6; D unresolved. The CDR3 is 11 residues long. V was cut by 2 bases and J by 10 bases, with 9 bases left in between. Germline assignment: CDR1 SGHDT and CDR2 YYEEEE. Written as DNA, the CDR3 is TGTGCCAGCAGCTTTATCAGGTCCTACACCTTC. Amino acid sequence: CASSFIRSYTF.

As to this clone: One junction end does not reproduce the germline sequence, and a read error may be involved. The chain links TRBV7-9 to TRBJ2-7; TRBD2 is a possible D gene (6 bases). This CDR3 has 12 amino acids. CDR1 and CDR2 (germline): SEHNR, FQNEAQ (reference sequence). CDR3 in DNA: TGTTCCAGCAGCTATGGAGGGGCCGAGCAGTACTTC. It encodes CSSSYGGAEQYF.

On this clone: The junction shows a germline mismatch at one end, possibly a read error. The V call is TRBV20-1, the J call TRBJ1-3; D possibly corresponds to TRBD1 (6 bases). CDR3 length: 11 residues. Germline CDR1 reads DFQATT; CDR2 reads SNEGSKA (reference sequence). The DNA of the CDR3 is TGCAGTGCTTCTAACAGGGAGCGCCCCTCATTT. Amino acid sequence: CSASNRERPSF.

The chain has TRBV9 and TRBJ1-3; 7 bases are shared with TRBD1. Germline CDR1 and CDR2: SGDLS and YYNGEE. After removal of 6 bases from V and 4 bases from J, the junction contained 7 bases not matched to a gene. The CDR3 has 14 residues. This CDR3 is CASTEGGSGNTIYF. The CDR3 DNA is TGTGCCAGCACCGAAGGGGGCAGCGGAAACACCATATATTTT.

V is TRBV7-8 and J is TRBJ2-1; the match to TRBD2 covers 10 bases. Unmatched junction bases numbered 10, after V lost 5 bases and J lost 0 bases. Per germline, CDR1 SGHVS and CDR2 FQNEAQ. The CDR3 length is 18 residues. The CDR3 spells CASSPSGGAQSSYNEQFF. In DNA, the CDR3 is TGTGCCAGCAGCCCTAGCGGGGGCGCTCAGAGCTCCTACAATGAGCAGTTCTTC.

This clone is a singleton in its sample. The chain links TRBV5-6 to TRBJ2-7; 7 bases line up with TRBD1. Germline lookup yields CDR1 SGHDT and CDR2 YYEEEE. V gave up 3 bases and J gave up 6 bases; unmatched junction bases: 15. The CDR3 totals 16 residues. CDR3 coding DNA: TGTGCCAGCAGCTCGGACGGACAGGCCTACTTAGGCGAGCAGTACTTC. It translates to CASSSDGQAYLGEQYF.

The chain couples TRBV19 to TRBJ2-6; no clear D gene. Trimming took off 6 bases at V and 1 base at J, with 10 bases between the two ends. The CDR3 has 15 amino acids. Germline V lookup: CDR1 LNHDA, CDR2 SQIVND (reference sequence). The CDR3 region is CASRPQASGANVLTF. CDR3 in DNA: TGTGCCAGTAGGCCCCAGGCTTCTGGGGCCAACGTCCTGACTTTC.

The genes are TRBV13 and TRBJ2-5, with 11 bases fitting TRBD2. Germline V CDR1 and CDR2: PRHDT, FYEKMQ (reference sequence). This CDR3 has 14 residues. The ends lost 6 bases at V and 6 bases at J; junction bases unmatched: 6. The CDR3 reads CASRPGTSGQTQYF. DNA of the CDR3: TGTGCCAGCAGACCCGGGACTAGCGGACAGACCCAGTACTTC.

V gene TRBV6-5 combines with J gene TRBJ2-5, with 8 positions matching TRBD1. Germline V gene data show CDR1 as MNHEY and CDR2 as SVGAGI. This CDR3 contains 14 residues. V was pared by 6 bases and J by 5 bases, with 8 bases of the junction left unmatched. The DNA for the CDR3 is TGTGCCAGCAGCCCACCGACAGGGGTCGAGACCCAGTACTTC. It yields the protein CASSPPTGVETQYF.